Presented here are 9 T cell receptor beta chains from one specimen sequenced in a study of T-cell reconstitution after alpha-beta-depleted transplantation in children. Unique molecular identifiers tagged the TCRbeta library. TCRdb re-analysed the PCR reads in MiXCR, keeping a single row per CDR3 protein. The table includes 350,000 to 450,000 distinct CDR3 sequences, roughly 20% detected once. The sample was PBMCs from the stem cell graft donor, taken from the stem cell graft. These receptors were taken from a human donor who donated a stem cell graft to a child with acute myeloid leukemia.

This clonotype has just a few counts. The CDR3 sequence is CASSPSGIGNTIYF. CDR3 coding DNA: TGTGCCAGCAGCCCATCAGGAATTGGAAACACCATATATTTT. V is TRBV25-1 and J is TRBJ1-3, with D uncertain. V was pared by 6 bases and J by 3 bases, with 12 bases between. The CDR3 runs 14 residues. Germline V lookup: CDR1 MGHDK, CDR2 SYGVNS.

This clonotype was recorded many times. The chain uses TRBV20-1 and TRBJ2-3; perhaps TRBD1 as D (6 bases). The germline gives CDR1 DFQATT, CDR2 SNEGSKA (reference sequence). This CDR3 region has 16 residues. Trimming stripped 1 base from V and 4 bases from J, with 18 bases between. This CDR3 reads CSARVQQGGRADTQYF. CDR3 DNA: TGCAGTGCTAGAGTGCAACAGGGTGGTAGGGCAGATACGCAGTATTTT.

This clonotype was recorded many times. The CDR3 region is CATSEGTYTDTQYF. The CDR3 DNA sequence: TGTGCCACCAGTGAAGGGACTTACACAGATACGCAGTATTTT. V usage is TRBV24-1 and J usage is TRBJ2-3; perhaps TRBD2 as D (6 bases). This CDR3 spans 14 amino acids. V gave up 4 bases and J gave up 2 bases, with 9 bases separating them. Germline V gene data show CDR1 as KGHDR and CDR2 as SFDVKD.

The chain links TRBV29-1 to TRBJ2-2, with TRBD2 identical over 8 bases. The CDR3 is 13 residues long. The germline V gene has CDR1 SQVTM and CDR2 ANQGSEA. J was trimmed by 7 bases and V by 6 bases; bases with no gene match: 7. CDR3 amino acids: CSVSGSGGGELFF. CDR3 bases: TGCAGCGTAAGCGGGAGCGGCGGCGGGGAGCTGTTTTTT.

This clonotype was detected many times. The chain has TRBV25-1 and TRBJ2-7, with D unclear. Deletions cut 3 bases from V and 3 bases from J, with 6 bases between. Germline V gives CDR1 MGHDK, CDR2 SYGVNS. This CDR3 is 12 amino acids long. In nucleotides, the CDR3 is TGTGCCAGCAGTGACGAAATCTACGAGCAGTACTTC. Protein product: CASSDEIYEQYF.

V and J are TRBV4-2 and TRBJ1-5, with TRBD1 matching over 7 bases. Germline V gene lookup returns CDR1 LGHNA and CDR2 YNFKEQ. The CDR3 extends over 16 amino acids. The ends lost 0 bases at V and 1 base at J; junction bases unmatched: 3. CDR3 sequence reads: CASSQDWGQSNQPQHF. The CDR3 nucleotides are TGTGCCAGCAGCCAAGATTGGGGACAGAGCAATCAGCCCCAGCATTTT.

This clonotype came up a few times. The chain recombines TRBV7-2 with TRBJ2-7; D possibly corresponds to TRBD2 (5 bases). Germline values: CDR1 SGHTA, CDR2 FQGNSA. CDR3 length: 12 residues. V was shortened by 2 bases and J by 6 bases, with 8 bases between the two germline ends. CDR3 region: CASSLHGVEQYF. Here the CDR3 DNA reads TGTGCCAGCAGCTTACACGGGGTCGAGCAGTACTTC.

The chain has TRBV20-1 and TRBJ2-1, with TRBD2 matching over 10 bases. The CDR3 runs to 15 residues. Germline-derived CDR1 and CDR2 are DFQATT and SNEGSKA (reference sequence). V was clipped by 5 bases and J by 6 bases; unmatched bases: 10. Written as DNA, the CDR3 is TGCAGTGCTGAGACCCTAGCGGGAGTCTTCAATGAGCAGTTCTTC. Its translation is CSAETLAGVFNEQFF.

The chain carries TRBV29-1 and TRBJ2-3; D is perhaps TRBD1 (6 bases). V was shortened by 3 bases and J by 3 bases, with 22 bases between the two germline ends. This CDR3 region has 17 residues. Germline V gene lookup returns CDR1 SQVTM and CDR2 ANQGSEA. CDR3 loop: CSVDDRSLVVGTDTQYF. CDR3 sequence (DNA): TGCAGCGTTGATGACAGGTCTTTGGTTGTTGGGACAGATACGCAGTATTTT.